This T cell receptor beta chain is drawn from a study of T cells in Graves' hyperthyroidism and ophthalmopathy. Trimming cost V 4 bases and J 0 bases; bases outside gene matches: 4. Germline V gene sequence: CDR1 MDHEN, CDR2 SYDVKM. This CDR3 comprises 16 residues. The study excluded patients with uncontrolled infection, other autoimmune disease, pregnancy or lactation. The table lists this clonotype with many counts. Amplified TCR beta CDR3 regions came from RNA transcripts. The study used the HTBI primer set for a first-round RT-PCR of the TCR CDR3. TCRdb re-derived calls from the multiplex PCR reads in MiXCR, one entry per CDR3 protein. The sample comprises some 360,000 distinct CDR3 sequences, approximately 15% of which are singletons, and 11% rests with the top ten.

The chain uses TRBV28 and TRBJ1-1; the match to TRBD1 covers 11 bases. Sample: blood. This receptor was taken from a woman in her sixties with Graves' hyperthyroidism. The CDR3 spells CASSSWTGGLNTEAFF. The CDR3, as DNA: TGTGCCAGCAGTTCCTGGACAGGGGGCTTGAACACTGAAGCTTTCTTT.